Given below is one T cell receptor (beta chain) in context. This sample was taken from a study of control samples from healthy donors and cancer patients. The CDR3 has 16 residues. Looked up from germline, CDR1 is MDHEN and CDR2 is SYDVKM. V lost 2 bases and J 3 bases, leaving 15 bases between the germline ends. Profiled with immunoSEQ multiplex PCR; TCRdb holds only in-frame clones, not every one. The sample holds about 86,000 clones, around 90% seen once. This receptor was identified in a woman between 45 and 65 years old with colorectal cancer. The rearrangement joins TRBV28 to TRBJ2-3; D uncertain. The sample consisted of PBMCs. This CDR3 reads CASSLKAPRRTDTQYF. The CDR3 nucleotides are TGTGCCAGCAGTTTAAAAGCCCCCCGGCGGACAGATACGCAGTATTTT.